A selection of T cell receptor beta chains follows, all from one sample in a study of T cell responses to AZD1222 COVID-19 vaccine. Using immunoSEQ multiplex PCR, the repertoire was profiled, and TCRdb retains in-frame clones only, with some absent. This table has 60,000 to 100,000 clones, approximately 90% appearing once. This sample comprised peripheral blood, obtained on day 0 of AZD1222 vaccination. These receptors were collected from an adult in good health. Each CDR3 is given with its conserved first and last residue. Fields, in order: clone size, V gene, J gene, D gene, CDR3 protein, CDR3 DNA. A D gene is named only where the DNA matches it firmly. Part of the rows lack a size; the others show once, few, many or a class for expanded clones.

abundance: .
v_gene: TRBV6-2/TRBV6-3
j_gene: TRBJ1-6
d_gene: TRBD1
CDR3aa: CASSTGTANSPLHF
CDR3nt: TGTGCCAGCAGTACCGGGACAGCCAATTCACCCCTCCACTTT

abundance: .
v_gene: TRBV28
j_gene: TRBJ2-7
d_gene: TRBD1
CDR3aa: CASSSPGGGYEQYF
CDR3nt: TGTGCCAGCAGTTCTCCAGGGGGCGGATACGAGCAGTACTTC

abundance: .
v_gene: TRBV28
j_gene: TRBJ2-2
d_gene: .
CDR3aa: CASSFSWGTGELFF
CDR3nt: TGTGCCAGCAGTTTTTCATGGGGCACCGGGGAGCTGTTTTTT

abundance: .
v_gene: TRBV6-5
j_gene: TRBJ2-1
d_gene: .
CDR3aa: CASRSDRRSNEQFF
CDR3nt: TGTGCCAGCAGATCGGACAGACGCTCCAATGAGCAGTTCTTC

abundance: .
v_gene: TRBV19
j_gene: TRBJ2-2
d_gene: .
CDR3aa: CASRYRGTGELFF
CDR3nt: TGTGCCAGTAGATACCGGGGCACCGGGGAGCTGTTTTTT

abundance: few
v_gene: TRBV27
j_gene: TRBJ1-2
d_gene: .
CDR3aa: CASSLGGNGYTF
CDR3nt: TGTGCCAGCAGTTTGGGGGGTAATGGCTACACCTTC

abundance: few
v_gene: TRBV11-3
j_gene: TRBJ1-2
d_gene: TRBD1
CDR3aa: CASSPGQPYGYTF
CDR3nt: TGTGCCAGCAGCCCGGGACAGCCCTATGGCTACACCTTC

abundance: .
v_gene: TRBV4-1
j_gene: TRBJ2-3
d_gene: TRBD1
CDR3aa: CASSQGPSQGSTDTQYF
CDR3nt: TGCGCCAGCAGCCAAGGCCCCTCACAGGGGAGCACAGATACGCAGTATTTT

abundance: .
v_gene: TRBV12-5
j_gene: TRBJ1-2
d_gene: .
CDR3aa: CASGPPDSLNYGYTF
CDR3nt: TGTGCTAGTGGTCCTCCGGACAGCCTTAACTATGGCTACACCTTC

abundance: .
v_gene: TRBV2
j_gene: TRBJ2-1
d_gene: .
CDR3aa: CASSEQNPYNEQFF
CDR3nt: TGTGCCAGCAGTGAACAGAATCCCTACAATGAGCAGTTCTTC

abundance: .
v_gene: TRBV5-5
j_gene: TRBJ2-7
d_gene: TRBD1
CDR3aa: CASSFDRGREQYF
CDR3nt: TGTGCCAGCAGCTTTGACAGGGGGCGCGAGCAGTACTTC

abundance: .
v_gene: TRBV19
j_gene: TRBJ2-1
d_gene: .
CDR3aa: CASSDRGRNEQFF
CDR3nt: TGTGCCAGTAGTGATCGGGGTAGGAATGAGCAGTTCTTC

abundance: .
v_gene: TRBV29-1
j_gene: TRBJ1-1
d_gene: .
CDR3aa: CSGGEPGFGTEAFF
CDR3nt: TGCAGCGGTGGAGAGCCGGGGTTCGGCACTGAAGCTTTCTTT

abundance: .
v_gene: TRBV10-3
j_gene: TRBJ2-3
d_gene: .
CDR3aa: CAISPGSGTDTQYF
CDR3nt: TGTGCCATCAGTCCGGGATCGGGCACAGATACGCAGTATTTT

abundance: .
v_gene: TRBV27
j_gene: TRBJ1-2
d_gene: TRBD1
CDR3aa: CASSPPGQWGGYTF
CDR3nt: TGTGCCAGCAGTCCACCGGGACAGTGGGGAGGCTACACCTTC

abundance: few
v_gene: TRBV3-1/TRBV3-2
j_gene: TRBJ2-2
d_gene: TRBD1
CDR3aa: CASSQAGGGRTGELFF
CDR3nt: TGTGCCAGCAGCCAAGCAGGGGGCGGTCGCACCGGGGAGCTGTTTTTT

abundance: .
v_gene: TRBV3-1/TRBV3-2
j_gene: TRBJ2-1
d_gene: TRBD1
CDR3aa: CASSHLPVPGQADNEQFF
CDR3nt: TGTGCCAGCAGCCATCTCCCTGTCCCGGGACAGGCAGACAATGAGCAGTTCTTC

abundance: .
v_gene: TRBV19
j_gene: TRBJ2-1
d_gene: TRBD1
CDR3aa: CASRGTGERDNEQFF
CDR3nt: TGTGCCAGTAGGGGGACAGGGGAGAGGGACAATGAGCAGTTCTTC

abundance: .
v_gene: TRBV9
j_gene: TRBJ2-1
d_gene: TRBD1
CDR3aa: CASNAGQGNHEQFF
CDR3nt: TGTGCCAGCAACGCGGGACAGGGGAACCATGAGCAGTTCTTC

abundance: few
v_gene: TRBV7-2
j_gene: TRBJ1-4
d_gene: TRBD1
CDR3aa: CASRATGTGHEKLFF
CDR3nt: TGTGCCAGCAGGGCCACCGGGACAGGGCACGAAAAACTGTTTTTT

abundance: .
v_gene: TRBV6-5
j_gene: TRBJ1-6
d_gene: .
CDR3aa: CASSYGGRANSPLHF
CDR3nt: TGTGCCAGCAGTTACGGGGGCAGGGCAAATTCACCCCTCCACTTT

abundance: .
v_gene: TRBV5-1
j_gene: TRBJ1-2
d_gene: .
CDR3aa: CASTTDSPQGYGYTF
CDR3nt: TGCGCCAGCACCACGGACAGCCCTCAGGGCTATGGCTACACCTTC

abundance: few
v_gene: TRBV11-2
j_gene: TRBJ1-2
d_gene: .
CDR3aa: CASSEADSYNYGYTF
CDR3nt: TGTGCCAGCAGCGAGGCGGACAGTTATAACTATGGCTACACCTTC

abundance: .
v_gene: TRBV20-1
j_gene: TRBJ2-3
d_gene: .
CDR3aa: CSANDRLADTQYF
CDR3nt: TGCAGTGCTAATGATAGGTTGGCAGATACGCAGTATTTT

abundance: .
v_gene: TRBV18
j_gene: TRBJ1-4
d_gene: .
CDR3aa: CASSPRGVQADNEKLFF
CDR3nt: TGTGCCAGCTCACCTAGGGGAGTCCAAGCCGATAATGAAAAACTGTTTTTT

abundance: .
v_gene: TRBV5-1
j_gene: TRBJ1-5
d_gene: .
CDR3aa: CASSLAGDVSQPQHF
CDR3nt: TGCGCCAGCAGCTTGGCAGGGGATGTCAGTCAGCCCCAGCATTTT

abundance: few
v_gene: TRBV19
j_gene: TRBJ1-4
d_gene: .
CDR3aa: CASSIGGGARGKLFF
CDR3nt: TGTGCCAGTAGTATTGGAGGGGGGGCCCGCGGAAAACTGTTTTTT

abundance: .
v_gene: TRBV6-5
j_gene: TRBJ2-7
d_gene: .
CDR3aa: CASSYNVVAPSQYF
CDR3nt: TGTGCCAGCAGTTACAACGTGGTGGCACCCTCGCAGTACTTC

abundance: .
v_gene: TRBV28
j_gene: TRBJ2-7
d_gene: TRBD1
CDR3aa: CASSHRQGRYEQYF
CDR3nt: TGTGCCAGCAGTCACCGACAGGGACGGTACGAGCAGTACTTC

abundance: once
v_gene: TRBV29-1
j_gene: TRBJ2-7
d_gene: TRBD1
CDR3aa: CSVERTGGEQYF
CDR3nt: TGCAGCGTTGAGAGGACAGGGGGCGAGCAGTACTTC

abundance: .
v_gene: TRBV7-9
j_gene: TRBJ1-1
d_gene: .
CDR3aa: CASSLPGGNTEAFF
CDR3nt: TGTGCCAGCAGCTTACCGGGGGGGAACACTGAAGCTTTCTTT

abundance: once
v_gene: TRBV14
j_gene: TRBJ1-1
d_gene: .
CDR3aa: CASSHLRNTEAFF
CDR3nt: TGTGCCAGCAGCCACCTCAGGAACACTGAAGCTTTCTTT

abundance: once
v_gene: TRBV19
j_gene: TRBJ1-1
d_gene: .
CDR3aa: CASSIRPNGEAFF
CDR3nt: TGTGCCAGTAGTATACGTCCGAACGGTGAAGCTTTCTTT

abundance: .
v_gene: TRBV3-1/TRBV3-2
j_gene: TRBJ1-6
d_gene: .
CDR3aa: CASSQTGQYNSPLHF
CDR3nt: TGTGCCAGCAGCCAAACCGGACAGTATAATTCACCCCTCCACTTT

abundance: .
v_gene: TRBV5-4
j_gene: TRBJ1-1
d_gene: .
CDR3aa: CASSEGLLNTEAFF
CDR3nt: TGTGCCAGCAGCGAGGGTCTCCTCAACACTGAAGCTTTCTTT

abundance: .
v_gene: TRBV7-8
j_gene: TRBJ1-1
d_gene: .
CDR3aa: CASSKNRLGGTEAFF
CDR3nt: TGTGCCAGCAGTAAGAACCGTCTGGGGGGTACTGAAGCTTTCTTT

abundance: .
v_gene: TRBV11-2
j_gene: TRBJ2-1
d_gene: .
CDR3aa: CASSLGTGPLTSSYNEQFF
CDR3nt: TGTGCCAGCAGCTTAGGCACGGGACCCCTAACCAGCTCCTACAATGAGCAGTTCTTC

abundance: .
v_gene: TRBV7-7
j_gene: TRBJ2-5
d_gene: .
CDR3aa: CASSFIQGETQYF
CDR3nt: TGTGCCAGCAGCTTTATTCAGGGGGAGACCCAGTACTTC

abundance: .
v_gene: TRBV5-1
j_gene: TRBJ2-5
d_gene: .
CDR3aa: CASSLAMTSLETQYF
CDR3nt: TGCGCCAGCAGCTTGGCCATGACGAGCTTGGAGACCCAGTACTTC

abundance: .
v_gene: TRBV11-2
j_gene: TRBJ1-4
d_gene: TRBD1
CDR3aa: CASSFPTGSNEKLFF
CDR3nt: TGTGCCAGCAGCTTCCCGACAGGGTCTAATGAAAAACTGTTTTTT

abundance: .
v_gene: TRBV19
j_gene: TRBJ1-5
d_gene: TRBD1
CDR3aa: CASSIGTVHQPQHF
CDR3nt: TGTGCCAGTAGTATTGGGACAGTTCATCAGCCCCAGCATTTT

abundance: .
v_gene: TRBV4-2
j_gene: TRBJ2-3
d_gene: .
CDR3aa: CASSQASRGAQRSTDTQYF
CDR3nt: TGTGCCAGCAGCCAAGCCTCCCGAGGCGCCCAAAGGAGCACAGATACGCAGTATTTT

abundance: .
v_gene: TRBV7-8
j_gene: TRBJ2-5
d_gene: .
CDR3aa: CASSSQIGAGGGQDF
CDR3nt: TGTGCCAGCAGCTCACAAATCGGTGCCGGCGGGGGCCAGGACTTC

abundance: .
v_gene: TRBV7-2
j_gene: TRBJ1-2
d_gene: TRBD1
CDR3aa: CASSSPREGANGYTF
CDR3nt: TGTGCCAGCAGTTCCCCCCGGGAGGGGGCTAATGGCTACACCTTC

abundance: .
v_gene: TRBV14
j_gene: TRBJ2-1
d_gene: .
CDR3aa: CASSQLTSYNEQFF
CDR3nt: TGTGCCAGCAGCCAACTAACTAGTTACAATGAGCAGTTCTTC

abundance: once
v_gene: TRBV27
j_gene: TRBJ2-5
d_gene: .
CDR3aa: CASKTGVETQYF
CDR3nt: TGTGCCAGCAAGACAGGAGTAGAGACCCAGTACTTC

abundance: .
v_gene: TRBV15
j_gene: TRBJ1-5
d_gene: .
CDR3aa: CATSSQADQPQHF
CDR3nt: TGTGCCACCAGCTCTCAGGCCGATCAGCCCCAGCATTTT

abundance: few
v_gene: TRBV5-4
j_gene: TRBJ1-1
d_gene: TRBD1
CDR3aa: CASSLQGLGETEAFF
CDR3nt: TGTGCCAGCAGCCTACAGGGGCTAGGGGAAACTGAAGCTTTCTTT

abundance: .
v_gene: TRBV19
j_gene: TRBJ2-5
d_gene: .
CDR3aa: CASSRQKETQYF
CDR3nt: TGTGCCAGTAGTCGACAGAAAGAGACCCAGTACTTC

abundance: .
v_gene: TRBV5-6
j_gene: TRBJ2-5
d_gene: .
CDR3aa: CASSLRLGQETQYF
CDR3nt: TGTGCCAGCAGCTTGCGACTCGGCCAAGAGACCCAGTACTTC

abundance: .
v_gene: TRBV7-9
j_gene: TRBJ2-7
d_gene: TRBD2
CDR3aa: CASSLVVSGSLTYEQYF
CDR3nt: TGTGCCAGCAGCTTAGTGGTTAGCGGGAGTCTGACGTACGAGCAGTACTTC

abundance: .
v_gene: TRBV7-9
j_gene: TRBJ1-1
d_gene: .
CDR3aa: CASSLTRQASGPNTEAFF
CDR3nt: TGTGCCAGCAGCTTAACCCGACAGGCTTCGGGTCCCAACACTGAAGCTTTCTTT

abundance: .
v_gene: TRBV18
j_gene: TRBJ2-5
d_gene: TRBD1
CDR3aa: CASSSQGVQETQYF
CDR3nt: TGTGCCAGCTCATCACAGGGGGTTCAGGAGACCCAGTACTTC